The 24 T cell receptor beta chains below were found in one sample sequenced in a study of OX40 agonist ivuxolimab in advanced cancers. The method was immunoSEQ multiplex PCR; TCRdb's version includes in-frame clones alone and lacks a portion of them. The sample lists 61,000 or so clones, roughly 80% occurring once. The sequences come from CD4+ or CD8+ T cells sorted from blood, collected in a trial of the OX40 agonist ivuxolimab. The receptors shown here come from an adult with an advanced solid tumor such as melanoma, head and neck, liver or kidney cancer.

This clone was detected once. This chain joins TRBV16 and TRBJ2-1; 9 nucleotides align to TRBD1. CDR3 length: 16 residues. After removal of 1 base from V and 6 bases from J, the junction contained 7 bases not matched to a gene. Germline values: CDR1 KGHSY, CDR2 FQNENV. CDR3: CASSQFGDRGFNEQFF. The DNA for the CDR3 is TGTGCCAGCAGCCAATTTGGAGACAGGGGGTTCAATGAGCAGTTCTTC.

The V call is TRBV6-5, the J call TRBJ1-2; TRBD1 agrees at 9 bases. Germline V gives CDR1 MNHEY, CDR2 SVGAGI. CDR3 length: 15 amino acids. After removal of 2 bases from V and 4 bases from J, the junction contained 5 bases not matched to a gene. The CDR3 sequence is CASSYGQGRLYGYTF. In DNA form, the CDR3 reads TGTGCCAGCAGTTACGGACAGGGGCGACTCTATGGCTACACCTTC.

The V call is TRBV28, the J call TRBJ2-7, with a tentative D call TRBD1 (6 bases). Germline V lookup: CDR1 MDHEN, CDR2 SYDVKM. This CDR3 comprises 14 residues. The V gene lost 5 bases and the J gene lost 2 bases, with 13 bases spanning the gap. This CDR3 is CASSTGSRTYEQYF. CDR3 coding DNA: TGTGCCAGCAGTACAGGGAGTCGTACCTACGAGCAGTACTTC. Full variable domain (missing parts from reference TRBV28 and TRBJ2-7): DVKVTQSSRYLVKRTGEKVFLECVQDMDHENMFWYRQDPGLGLRLIYFSYDVKMKEKGDIPEGYSVSREKKERFSLILESASTNQTSMYLCASSTGSRTYEQYFGPGTRLTVT.

The chain uses TRBV29-1 and TRBJ2-5; possible D gene TRBD2, 5 bases. CDR3 size: 16 residues. Germline loops: CDR1 SQVTM, CDR2 ANQGSEA. The V end was cut by 6 bases, the J end by 1 base, with 21 bases between. CDR3 amino acids: CSVQGGLPSGQETQYF. CDR3 DNA sequence: TGCAGCGTCCAAGGAGGTCTTCCGTCCGGCCAAGAGACCCAGTACTTC.

The chain links TRBV5-6 to TRBJ1-2; TRBD1 agrees at 9 bases. V gave up 3 bases and J gave up 0 bases; unmatched junction bases: 9. The germline gives CDR1 SGHDT, CDR2 YYEEEE. This CDR3 has 17 residues. The CDR3 sequence is CASSSVTGQGANYGYTF. The DNA of the CDR3 is TGTGCCAGCAGCTCCGTTACGGGACAGGGAGCTAACTATGGCTACACCTTC.

V is TRBV5-8 and J is TRBJ1-5, with D maybe TRBD1 (5 bases). Between the trimmed V and J ends, which lost 2 bases and 7 bases, there was a span of 10 bases. Germline V gene data show CDR1 as SGHTS and CDR2 as YDEGEE. This CDR3 has 13 residues. The CDR3 nucleotides read TGTGCCAGCAGCTTAATAGGGGAGCAGCCCCAGCATTTT. The encoded protein is CASSLIGEQPQHF.

The rearrangement uses TRBV2 and TRBJ2-7; TRBD1 matches at 8 bases. Germline CDR1 reads SNHLY; CDR2 reads FYNNEI. The V segment lost 4 bases and the J segment 5 bases; nucleotides outside the gene matches: 10. The CDR3 length is 15 residues. The CDR3 coding sequence is TGTGCCAGCAGTGGCCTAACGGGACAGGACCACGAGCAGTACTTC. Translated: CASSGLTGQDHEQYF. Supplemented by reference TRBV2 and TRBJ2-7, the full variable domain reads EPEVTQTPSHQVTQMGQEVILRCVPISNHLYFYWYRQILGQKVEFLVSFYNNEISEKSEIFDDQFSVERPDGSNFTLKIRSTKLEDSAMYFCASSGLTGQDHEQYFGPGTRLTVT.

This chain joins TRBV18 and TRBJ2-7; 9 bases fit TRBD1. The CDR3 is 15 amino acids. CDR1 is KGHSH and CDR2 is LQKENI in the germline V gene. V trimming: 2 bases; J trimming: 2 bases; junction bases outside the gene matches: 4. The DNA for the CDR3 is TGTGCCAGCTCACCAGCGGGACAGGGTACCTACGAGCAGTACTTC. This translates into CASSPAGQGTYEQYF.

The chain is built from TRBV7-2 and TRBJ1-5, with D perhaps matching TRBD1 (6 bases). Germline-derived CDR1 and CDR2 are SGHTA and FQGNSA. The CDR3 totals 13 residues. The V end lost 3 bases, the J end lost 6 bases, and 9 bases lay between the germline ends. As DNA, the CDR3 is TGTGCCAGCAGCTTGAACAGGGCTCAGCCCCAGCATTTT. Translation gives CASSLNRAQPQHF.

The J gene is TRBJ1-4, the V gene TRBV29-1; D uncertain. CDR1 and CDR2 from the germline V gene are SQVTM and ANQGSEA. The V gene lost 7 bases and the J gene lost 4 bases, with 7 bases spanning the gap. This CDR3 region has 11 residues. The CDR3 sequence: CSGGVNEKLFF. As DNA, the CDR3 is TGCAGCGGCGGGGTTAATGAAAAACTGTTTTTT.

In this sample, this clone turned up once. The genes are TRBV7-2 and TRBJ1-2; tentative D call: TRBD1 (6 bases). Trimming left V 5 bases short and J 1 base short, with 11 bases between. This CDR3 spans 14 amino acids. Germline CDR1 reads SGHTA; CDR2 reads FQGNSA. The CDR3 DNA is TGTGCCAGCAGCAATGGACAGCATAACTATGGCTACACCTTC. Its translation is CASSNGQHNYGYTF.

Here the CDR3 DNA reads TGTGCCAGCGGTTTCGCCCTGGGGAGGGAGACCCAGTACTTC. Protein sequence: CASGFALGRETQYF. The V call is TRBV6-5, the J call TRBJ2-5; possibly TRBD2 for D (6 bases). V gave up 8 bases and J gave up 5 bases, with 18 bases separating them. The CDR3 covers 14 residues. The germline V gene has CDR1 MNHEY and CDR2 SVGAGI.

The chain combines TRBV2 with TRBJ1-6; possible D gene TRBD1, 6 bases. Germline CDR1 and CDR2: SNHLY and FYNNEI. The CDR3 length is 15 residues. Trimming took 6 bases from V and 5 from J, leaving 14 bases between them. The CDR3 here is CASSRTGLDNSPLHF. The CDR3 DNA follows: TGTGCCAGCAGCCGCACAGGGTTAGATAATTCACCCCTCCACTTT.

This clone was seen a handful of times. This chain uses TRBV7-6 with TRBJ2-2; D gene uncertain. Germline V lookup: CDR1 SGHVS, CDR2 FNYEAQ. This CDR3 contains 12 residues. Deletions cut 1 base from V and 7 bases from J, with 4 bases between. In nucleotides, the CDR3 is TGTGCCAGCAGCTTAGTTGTCGGGGAGCTGTTTTTT. Translating gives CASSLVVGELFF.

The V and J genes are TRBV2 and TRBJ1-1, with D perhaps matching TRBD1 (6 bases). Trimming took off 5 bases at V and 0 bases at J, with 10 bases between the two ends. Germline V gives CDR1 SNHLY, CDR2 FYNNEI. This CDR3 is built from 14 residues. Here the CDR3 DNA reads TGTGCCAGCAGTACAGGGATACTGAACACTGAAGCTTTCTTT. Amino acids: CASSTGILNTEAFF.

The chain uses TRBV4-1 and TRBJ2-5, with D tentatively TRBD1 (7 bases). Trimming took off 6 bases at V and 2 bases at J, with 13 bases between the two ends. The CDR3 sequence is 14 residues long. Germline CDR1 MGHRA, CDR2 YSYEKL. The CDR3 loop is CASRRGTEQETQYF. CDR3 nucleotides: TGCGCCAGCAGGCGCGGGACAGAACAAGAGACCCAGTACTTC.

This chain links TRBV5-4 with TRBJ1-6, with 10 bases fitting TRBD1. Trimming cost V 2 bases and J 7 bases; bases outside gene matches: 3. From germline, CDR1 is SGHNT and CDR2 YYREEE (reference sequence). The CDR3 has 15 amino acids. The CDR3 sequence is CASSFRQGANSPLHF. CDR3 sequence (DNA): TGTGCCAGCAGCTTCAGACAGGGGGCAAATTCACCCCTCCACTTT.

V gene TRBV13 combines with J gene TRBJ1-1, with no clear D. CDR3 length: 13 residues. V was trimmed by 5 bases and J by 5 bases, leaving 12 bases between them. Germline-derived CDR1 and CDR2 are PRHDT and FYEKMQ (reference sequence). The CDR3 region is CASSPHGWTEAFF. DNA of the CDR3: TGTGCCAGCAGCCCGCACGGGTGGACTGAAGCTTTCTTT.

This clone was detected only once. The chain carries TRBV5-8 and TRBJ2-1; D is perhaps TRBD1 (6 bases). Deletions cut 1 base from V and 8 bases from J, with 10 bases between. This CDR3 region has 13 residues. Looked up from germline, CDR1 is SGHTS and CDR2 is YDEGEE. CDR3 in DNA: TGTGCCAGCAGCTTGAATAGACAGGATGAGCAGTTCTTC. Its translation is CASSLNRQDEQFF.

The chain employs TRBV6-6 and TRBJ1-4, with 7 bases aligning to TRBD1. The CDR3 runs 16 residues. V shed 5 bases, J shed 7 bases, and the junction held 13 bases outside the gene matches. CDR1 is MNHNY and CDR2 is SVGAGI in the germline V gene (reference sequence). CDR3 in amino acids: CASSRGGQLDFEKLFF. The CDR3 DNA is TGTGCCAGCAGTCGGGGGGGACAGCTCGACTTTGAAAAACTGTTTTTT.

The chain combines TRBV7-3 with TRBJ1-4; D gene unclear. CDR3 length: 14 residues. V was cut by 9 bases and J by 2 bases, with 13 bases left in between. The germline V gene encodes CDR1 SGHTA and CDR2 FQGTGA. The CDR3 reads CARTPRVTNEKLFF. CDR3 DNA sequence: TGTGCCAGAACTCCACGGGTGACTAATGAAAAACTGTTTTTT.

The chain is built from TRBV5-1 and TRBJ1-1; D ambiguous. This CDR3 contains 15 residues. CDR1 is SGHRS, CDR2 YFSETQ, per germline. V lost 1 base and J lost 5, with 15 bases in between. CDR3 amino acids: CASSLQTGRLTEAFF. DNA of the CDR3: TGCGCCAGCAGCTTGCAGACCGGAAGGTTGACTGAAGCTTTCTTT. The variable domain in full, completed from reference TRBV5-1 and TRBJ1-1, reads KAGVTQTPRYLIKTRGQQVTLSCSPISGHRSVSWYQQTPGQGLQFLFEYFSETQRNKGNFPGRFSGRQFSNSRSEMNVSTLELGDSALYLCASSLQTGRLTEAFFGQGTRLTVV.

V and J are TRBV27 and TRBJ2-1, with a weak D call TRBD1 (6 bases). The CDR3 runs 18 residues. V lost 5 bases and J 2 bases, leaving 22 bases between the germline ends. From germline, CDR1 is MNHEY and CDR2 SMNVEV (reference sequence). CDR3 amino acids: CASSLRSGERVAYNEQFF. The CDR3 DNA reads as TGTGCCAGCAGTCTCCGTTCAGGGGAAAGGGTGGCCTACAATGAGCAGTTCTTC.

The V and J genes are TRBV4-3 and TRBJ1-6; TRBD1 matches at 7 bases. CDR1 and CDR2 (germline): LGHNA, YSLEER. With V trimmed by 1 base and J by 7 bases, 4 bases remained unmatched. This CDR3 spans 15 amino acids. The CDR3 region is CASSQVKGQNSPLHF. The CDR3 DNA follows: TGCGCCAGCAGCCAAGTGAAGGGACAGAATTCACCCCTCCACTTT.